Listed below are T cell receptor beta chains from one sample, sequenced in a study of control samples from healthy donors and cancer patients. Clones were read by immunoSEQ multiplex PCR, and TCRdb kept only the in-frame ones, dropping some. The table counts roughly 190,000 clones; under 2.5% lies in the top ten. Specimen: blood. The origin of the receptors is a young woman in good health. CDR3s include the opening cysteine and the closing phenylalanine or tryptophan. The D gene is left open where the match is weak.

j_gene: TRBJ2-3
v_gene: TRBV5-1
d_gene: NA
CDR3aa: CASSLASGGTDTQYF
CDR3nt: TGCGCCAGCAGCTTGGCGTCAGGGGGCACAGATACGCAGTATTTT

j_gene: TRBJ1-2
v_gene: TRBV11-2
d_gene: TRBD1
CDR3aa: CASSLDLVRGPASGYTF
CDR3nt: TGTGCCAGCAGCTTAGATTTGGTCAGGGGGCCAGCCAGCGGCTACACCTTC

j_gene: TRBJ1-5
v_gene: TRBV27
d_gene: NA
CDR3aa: CASSPIQGSGNQPQHF
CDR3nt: TGTGCCAGCAGTCCGATACAGGGAAGCGGTAATCAGCCCCAGCATTTT

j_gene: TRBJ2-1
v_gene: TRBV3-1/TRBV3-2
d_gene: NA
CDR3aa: CASSRQENYNEQFF
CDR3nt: TGTGCCAGCAGCCGACAGGAAAACTACAATGAGCAGTTCTTC

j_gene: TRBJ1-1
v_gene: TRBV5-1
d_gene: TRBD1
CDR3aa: CASSPGQGAYTEAFF
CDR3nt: TGCGCCAGCAGCCCCGGACAGGGGGCGTACACTGAAGCTTTCTTT

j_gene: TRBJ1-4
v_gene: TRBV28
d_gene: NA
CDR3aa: CASSSQATNEKLFF
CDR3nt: TGTGCCAGCAGTTCTCAAGCAACTAATGAAAAACTGTTTTTT

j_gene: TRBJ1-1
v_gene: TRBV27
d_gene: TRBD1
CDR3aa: CASSLGQGATEAFF
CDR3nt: TGTGCCAGCAGTTTAGGACAGGGGGCTACTGAAGCTTTCTTT

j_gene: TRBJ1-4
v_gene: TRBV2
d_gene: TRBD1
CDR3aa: CASRWGTGNEKLFF
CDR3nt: TGTGCCAGCAGATGGGGGACAGGGAATGAAAAACTGTTTTTT

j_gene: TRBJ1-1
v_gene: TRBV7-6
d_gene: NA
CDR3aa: CASSLSYRERAFF
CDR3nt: TGTGCCAGCAGCTTATCTTACAGGGAAAGAGCTTTCTTT

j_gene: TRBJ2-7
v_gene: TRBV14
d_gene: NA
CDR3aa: CASSQGLRTEQYF
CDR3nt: TGTGCCAGCAGCCAAGGACTACGGACCGAGCAGTACTTC

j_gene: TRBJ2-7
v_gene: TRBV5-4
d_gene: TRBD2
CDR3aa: CASSTAAGGPYEQYF
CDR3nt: TGTGCCAGCAGCACGGCTGCGGGGGGGCCGTACGAGCAGTACTTC

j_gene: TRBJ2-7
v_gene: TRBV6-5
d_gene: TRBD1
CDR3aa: CASNLDRGYEQYF
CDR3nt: TGTGCCAGCAACCTGGACAGGGGTTACGAGCAGTACTTC

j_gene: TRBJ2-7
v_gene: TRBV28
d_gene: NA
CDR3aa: CASSLYGMIYEQYF
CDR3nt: TGTGCCAGCAGTTTATACGGGATGATCTACGAGCAGTACTTC

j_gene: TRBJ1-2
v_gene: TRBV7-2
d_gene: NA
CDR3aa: CASSPGLGGDGYTF
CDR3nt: TGTGCCAGCAGCCCTGGATTGGGTGGGGATGGCTACACCTTC

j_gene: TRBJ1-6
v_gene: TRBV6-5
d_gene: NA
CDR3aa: CASSYTPQGIGSPLHF
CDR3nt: TGTGCCAGCAGTTACACCCCTCAGGGGATAGGTTCACCCCTCCACTTT

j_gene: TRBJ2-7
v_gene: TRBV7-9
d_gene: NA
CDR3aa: CASSPNREPYEQYF
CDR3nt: TGTGCCAGCAGCCCCAACAGGGAACCCTACGAGCAGTACTTC

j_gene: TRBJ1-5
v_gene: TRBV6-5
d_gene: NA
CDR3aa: CASSWSGGNQPQHF
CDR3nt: TGTGCCAGCAGCTGGAGTGGGGGCAATCAGCCCCAGCATTTT

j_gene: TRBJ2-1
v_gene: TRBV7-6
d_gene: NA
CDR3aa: CASSSLRGEVNEQFF
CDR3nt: TGTGCCAGCAGCTCCCTTAGGGGGGAGGTCAATGAGCAGTTCTTC